The next 20 T cell receptor gamma chains were all read from a single sample in a study of intestinal T cells in coeliac disease. The TRG library came from 150 to 250 ng of biopsy DNA amplified with LymphoTrack primers. TCRdb reanalyzed the multiplex PCR reads using CATT. The sample shows a few hundred gamma-chain clones, 44% of them seen only once. For each case, the template was genomic DNA from ten roughly 4.6-µm formalin-fixed paraffin-embedded scrolls. Sequencing used a duodenal biopsy. Source of these receptors: a human donor who served as a control with a normal duodenal biopsy, not a healthy volunteer.

Judged by abundance, this clone is large. Other DNA sequences in the same sample also yield this CDR3. This chain uses TRGV2 with TRGJ1 or TRGJ2. With 3 bases clipped from V and 5 bases from J, the junction kept 22 bases outside the gene matches. CDR3 length equals 18 residues. Germline loops: CDR1 EGSNGY, CDR2 YDSYNSKV. For the CDR3, the DNA is TGTGCCACCTGGGACCCACGAAATCCGAAAGCTACGAATTATAAGAAACTCTTT. This translates into CATWDPRNPKATNYKKLF.

Sample share makes this clone hyperexpanded. The V gene is TRGV3, the J gene TRGJ1 or TRGJ2. The ends lost 2 bases at V and 3 bases at J; junction bases unmatched: 10. The V gene's germline CDR1 is VTNTFY and CDR2 YDVSTARD (reference sequence). The CDR3 extends over 15 amino acids. CDR3 nucleotides: TGTGCCACCTGGGACACGACTACTGTTTATTATAAGAAACTCTTT. Amino acids: CATWDTTTVYYKKLF.

The chain employs TRGV10 and TRGJP1. TRGV10 is given ORF status, its function remaining uncertain. The CDR3 length is 10 residues. V shed 12 bases and J 8 bases; nucleotides not matched to a gene: 4. The CDR3 DNA follows: TGTGCTGCCTTAGGTTGGTTCAAGATATTT. Its protein is CAALGWFKIF.

This clone was detected a few times. This sequence is one base from a far larger clone and is likely a read error. Other DNA sequences in the same sample also yield this CDR3. The chain links TRGV10 to TRGJ1 or TRGJ2. TRGV10 is assigned to the ORF class and has an uncertain function. The CDR3 extends over 17 amino acids. CDR3 loop: CAAWDYSPIEGYYKKLF. In DNA, the CDR3 is TGTGCCGCGTGGGATTATTCCCCTATCGAAGGTTATTATAAGAAACTCTTT.

For this clone: This likely traces to a read error, being one base from a far larger clone. The sample has other DNA sequences that encode this CDR3 too. The gene calls are TRGV11 and TRGJ1 or TRGJ2. TRGV11 is filed as an ORF, its function uncertain. The CDR3 covers 16 residues. Here the CDR3 DNA reads TGTGCCTGCTGGATTATCCGGCGGCCGAATTATTACAAGAAACTCTTT. Its translation is CACWIIRRPNYYKKLF.

This clone was found a few times. This chain joins TRGV4 and TRGJ1 or TRGJ2. V trimming: 0 bases; J trimming: 3 bases; junction bases outside the gene matches: 5. Germline CDR1 and CDR2: EGSTGY and YDSYTSSV. CDR3 length: 14 residues. The CDR3 sequence is CATWDGGLYYKKLF. The CDR3 DNA reads as TGTGCCACCTGGGATGGGGGCCTTTATTATAAGAAACTCTTT.

The chain is built from TRGV10 and TRGJP1. TRGV10 qualifies as an ORF whose function is uncertain. The CDR3 is made up of 12 amino acids. DNA for the CDR3: TGTGCGGCAATACCCACTGGTTGGTTCAAGATATTT. Its translation: CAAIPTGWFKIF.

V and J are TRGV10 and TRGJP2. TRGV10 is filed as an ORF, its function uncertain. CDR3 length equals 13 residues. Germline trimming cut 12 bases from V and 5 bases from J; bases unmatched to any gene: 10. CDR3 sequence reads: CAAALVSDWIKTF. The CDR3 nucleotides read TGTGCTGCTGCGTTAGTGAGTGATTGGATCAAGACGTTT.

V is TRGV4 and J is TRGJ1 or TRGJ2. The CDR3 covers 13 residues. V gave up 4 bases and J gave up 3 bases; unmatched junction bases: 6. Germline CDR1 reads EGSTGY; CDR2 reads YDSYTSSV. CDR3 sequence (DNA): TGTGCCACCTGGGAGGGCCTTTATTATAAGAAACTCTTT. Translated, it gives CATWEGLYYKKLF.

This rearrangement joins TRGV2 to TRGJ1 or TRGJ2. The V gene end was trimmed by 2 bases and the J gene end by 11 bases; junction bases not matched to a gene: 6. Per the germline V gene, CDR1 is EGSNGY and CDR2 is YDSYNSKV. The CDR3 sequence is 11 residues long. CDR3 sequence: CATWDVYQKLF. The CDR3 coding sequence is TGTGCCACCTGGGACGTGTATCAGAAACTCTTT.

The chain couples TRGV8 to TRGJP1. CDR3 length: 15 amino acids. Germline V lookup: CDR1 VENAVY, CDR2 YDSYNSRV. V shed 5 bases, J shed 3 bases, and the junction held 9 bases outside the gene matches. CDR3 sequence (DNA): TGTGCCACCTGGGCGCCTGGGCCCACTGGTTGGTTCAAGATATTT. Protein product: CATWAPGPTGWFKIF.

This clone was recorded a few times. This chain uses TRGV8 with TRGJP2. J was trimmed by 4 bases and V by 6 bases; bases with no gene match: 5. Germline V gives CDR1 VENAVY, CDR2 YDSYNSRV. CDR3 length: 13 residues. CDR3 sequence (DNA): TGTGCCACCTGGCACGTTAGTGATTGGATCAAGACGTTT. This gives the protein CATWHVSDWIKTF.

The V call is TRGV10, the J call TRGJP1. TRGV10 carries the ORF label, with uncertain function. The V segment lost 8 bases and the J segment 8 bases; nucleotides outside the gene matches: 9. The CDR3 has 13 residues. The CDR3 sequence is CAAWDSKGWFKIF. Written as DNA, the CDR3 is TGTGCTGCGTGGGATAGTAAGGGTTGGTTCAAGATATTT.

Notes on this clone: This likely came from a read error, as a far larger clone is one base away. This specimen includes other DNA sequences encoding the same CDR3. The rearrangement links TRGV10 to TRGJ1 or TRGJ2. TRGV10 is annotated as an ORF whose role is uncertain. The CDR3 has 17 amino acids. With 8 bases clipped from V and 3 bases from J, the junction kept 20 bases outside the gene matches. The CDR3 sequence is CAAWDYSPIEGYYKKLF. The CDR3 nucleotides are TGTGCTGCGTGGGACTATTCCCCTATCGAAGGTTATTATAAGAAACTCTTT.

The table lists this clone with a few counts. The chain carries TRGV11 and TRGJ1 or TRGJ2. TRGV11 is identified as an open reading frame with a role that is uncertain. This CDR3 has 14 residues. Germline trimming cut 15 bases from V and 0 bases from J; bases unmatched to any gene: 14. The CDR3 protein is CALLDNRNYYKKLF. The CDR3 coding sequence is TGTGCCCTGCTGGATAACCGGAATTATTATAAGAAACTCTTT.

The genes are TRGV9 and TRGJP2. Germline values: CDR1 GITISATS, CDR2 ISYDGTV (reference sequence). The CDR3 runs 14 residues. This CDR3 reads CACGRVGSDWIKTF. CDR3 nucleotide sequence: TGTGCTTGTGGGAGGGTGGGTAGTGATTGGATCAAGACGTTT.

Note on this clone: This DNA's translation and the protein TCRdb lists, from a much larger clone, do not match at residue 5, likely due to a read error; the protein shown is translated from the DNA. The chain combines TRGV10 with TRGJP1. TRGV10 is reported as an ORF; its role is uncertain. With V trimmed by 8 bases and J by 11 bases, 12 bases remained unmatched. There are 13 residues in the CDR3. The CDR3 nucleotides read TGTGCTGCGTGGGTTTATACCCGGTGGTTCAAGATATTT. Translation: CAAWVYTRWFKIF.

The V gene is TRGV10, the J gene TRGJP1. TRGV10 is identified as an open reading frame with a role that is uncertain. The CDR3 runs to 17 residues. CDR3 in DNA: TGTGCGCGTGGGATTATGAACATGATCGACACTGGTTGGTTCAAGATATTT. Its translation is CARGIMNMIDTGWFKIF.

The CDR3 region has the DNA TGTGCCTGCTGGATTAGACCCAGAAACCTCTTT. Amino acid sequence: CACWIRPRNLF. The genes are TRGV11 and TRGJ1 or TRGJ2. TRGV11 qualifies as an ORF whose function is uncertain. V was pared by 4 bases and J by 16 bases, with 10 bases of the junction left unmatched. The CDR3 is 11 residues long.

This chain uses TRGV9 with TRGJ1 or TRGJ2. V was clipped by 1 base and J by 7 bases; unmatched bases: 10. Germline CDR1 and CDR2: GITISATS and ISYDGTV (reference sequence). This CDR3 is built from 14 residues. Written as DNA, the CDR3 is TGTGCCTTGTGGGAGGTCTCCTTGGGGTATAAGAAACTCTTT. As protein: CALWEVSLGYKKLF.